The clone carrying this T cell receptor (beta chain) has more than one count but fewer than ten. This same CDR3 is encoded by further DNA sequences in the sample. V was pared by 3 bases and J by 4 bases, with 10 bases between. This CDR3 has 14 amino acids. Per the germline V gene, CDR1 is MNHEY and CDR2 is SMNVEV (reference sequence). The sample originates from a study of blood T cell repertoires in COVID-19. Clones were read by immunoSEQ multiplex PCR, and TCRdb kept only the in-frame ones, dropping some. The sample contains some 350,000 clones, roughly 88% of which appear only once. This TCR was recovered from a man younger than 45 who had recovered from COVID-19. Material for sequencing was PBMCs or T cells enriched from blood (not recorded which). V gene TRBV27 combines with J gene TRBJ1-5, with D uncertain. The chain's CDR3 is CASSFRGANQPQHF. CDR3 nucleotide sequence: TGTGCCAGCAGTTTCAGAGGAGCAAATCAGCCCCAGCATTTT.